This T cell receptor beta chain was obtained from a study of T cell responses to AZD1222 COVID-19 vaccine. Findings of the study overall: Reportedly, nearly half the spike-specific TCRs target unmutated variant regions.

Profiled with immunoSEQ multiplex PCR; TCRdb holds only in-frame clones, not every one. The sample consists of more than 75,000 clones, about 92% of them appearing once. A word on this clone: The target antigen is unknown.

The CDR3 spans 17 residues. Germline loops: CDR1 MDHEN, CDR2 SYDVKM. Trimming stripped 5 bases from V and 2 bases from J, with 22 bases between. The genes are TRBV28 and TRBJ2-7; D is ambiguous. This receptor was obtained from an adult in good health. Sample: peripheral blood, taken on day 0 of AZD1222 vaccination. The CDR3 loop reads CASSQPWVGEHTYEQYF. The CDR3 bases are TGTGCCAGCAGTCAACCTTGGGTTGGGGAACATACCTACGAGCAGTACTTC.